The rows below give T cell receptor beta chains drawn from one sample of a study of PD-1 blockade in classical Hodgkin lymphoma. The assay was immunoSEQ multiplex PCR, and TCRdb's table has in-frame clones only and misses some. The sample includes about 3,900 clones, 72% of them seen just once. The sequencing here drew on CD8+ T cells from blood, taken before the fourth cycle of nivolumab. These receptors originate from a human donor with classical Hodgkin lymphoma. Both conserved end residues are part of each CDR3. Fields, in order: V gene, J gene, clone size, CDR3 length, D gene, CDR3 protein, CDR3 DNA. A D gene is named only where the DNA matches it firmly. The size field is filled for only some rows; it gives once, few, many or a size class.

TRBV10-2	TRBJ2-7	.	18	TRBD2	CAVVGSGTSGPFEDEQYF	TGCGCCGTAGTAGGCTCGGGGACTAGCGGGCCCTTTGAGGACGAGCAGTACTTC
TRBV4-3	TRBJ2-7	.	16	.	CASSHYYRSLYYEQYF	TGCGCCAGCAGCCACTACTACCGGAGTCTATACTACGAGCAGTACTTC
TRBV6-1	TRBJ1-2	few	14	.	CASSELQTGRGYTF	TGTGCCAGCAGTGAGCTTCAGACTGGTCGGGGCTACACCTTC
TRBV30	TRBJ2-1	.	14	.	CAWSTGSSQNEQFF	TGTGCCTGGAGTACTGGTTCGAGCCAAAATGAGCAGTTCTTC
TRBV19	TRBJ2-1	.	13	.	CASSIRRDNEQFF	TGTGCCAGTAGTATACGCAGGGACAATGAGCAGTTCTTC
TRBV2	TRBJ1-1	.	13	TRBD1	CAKFGQGNTEAFF	TGTGCCAAGTTCGGACAGGGGAACACTGAAGCTTTCTTT
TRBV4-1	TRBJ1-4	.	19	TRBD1	CASSQDIPADREFSEKLFF	TGCGCCAGCAGCCAAGATATCCCCGCTGACAGGGAGTTTTCAGAAAAACTGTTTTTT
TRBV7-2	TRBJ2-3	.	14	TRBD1	CASDPTGGADTQYF	TGTGCCAGCGACCCGACAGGGGGGGCAGATACGCAGTATTTT
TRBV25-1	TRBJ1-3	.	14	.	CASSDEDTGNTIYF	TGTGCCAGCAGTGATGAGGACACTGGAAACACCATATATTTT
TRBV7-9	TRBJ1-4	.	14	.	CASSRLGGGEKLFF	TGTGCCAGCAGCCGCTTAGGCGGGGGGGAAAAACTGTTTTTT
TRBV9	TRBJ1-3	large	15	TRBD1	CASSVGTGSKNTIYF	TGTGCCAGCAGCGTAGGGACAGGGTCTAAAAACACCATATATTTT
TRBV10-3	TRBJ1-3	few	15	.	CATCRGEDSGNTIYF	TGTGCCACCTGCCGGGGGGAAGACTCTGGAAACACCATATATTTT
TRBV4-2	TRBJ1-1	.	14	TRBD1	CASSPGQENTEAFF	TGTGCCAGCAGCCCGGGACAGGAAAACACTGAAGCTTTCTTT
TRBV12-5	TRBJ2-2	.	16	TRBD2	CASGLRPGGGSGELFF	TGTGCTAGTGGTTTGCGGCCGGGAGGTGGGTCCGGGGAGCTGTTTTTT
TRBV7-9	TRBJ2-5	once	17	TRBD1	CASSVPTGDHNGETQYF	TGTGCCAGCAGCGTACCCACAGGGGATCATAACGGAGAGACCCAGTACTTC
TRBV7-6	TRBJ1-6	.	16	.	CASSLRLNRADSPLHF	TGTGCCAGCAGTCTTAGACTAAACAGGGCTGATTCACCCCTCCACTTT
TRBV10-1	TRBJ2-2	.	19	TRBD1	CASSGSLRGQGAYTGELFF	TGCGCCAGCAGTGGATCTCTTAGGGGGCAGGGGGCGTACACCGGGGAGCTGTTTTTT
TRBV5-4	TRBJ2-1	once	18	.	CASSLGSVFSSSYNEQFF	TGCGCCAGCAGCCTCGGGTCCGTTTTCTCAAGCTCCTACAATGAGCAGTTCTTC
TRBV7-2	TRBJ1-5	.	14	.	CASSLAGFNQPQHF	TGTGCCAGCAGCTTAGCAGGTTTCAATCAGCCCCAGCATTTT
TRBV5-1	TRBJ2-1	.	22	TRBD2	CASSLIPPLAGVEMGTYNEQFF	TGCGCCAGCAGCTTGATCCCCCCACTAGCGGGAGTCGAAATGGGCACCTACAATGAGCAGTTCTTC
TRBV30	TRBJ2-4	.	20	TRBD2	CAWSFSGLAGGLRAKNIQYF	TGTGCCTGGAGTTTTTCCGGACTAGCGGGAGGGCTTAGGGCCAAAAACATTCAGTACTTC
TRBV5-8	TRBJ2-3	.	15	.	CASSLGGYGTDTQYF	TGTGCCAGCAGCTTGGGGGGGTACGGCACAGATACGCAGTATTTT
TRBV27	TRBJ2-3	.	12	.	CASSLGSDTQYF	TGTGCCAGCAGTTTAGGATCGGATACGCAGTATTTT
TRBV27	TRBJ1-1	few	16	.	CASSWQYRDLDTEAFF	TGTGCCAGCAGTTGGCAATACAGGGATCTAGACACTGAAGCTTTCTTT
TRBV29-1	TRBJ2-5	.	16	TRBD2	CSVASTSGRGGETQYF	TGCAGCGTTGCCTCCACTAGCGGGAGAGGTGGAGAGACCCAGTACTTC
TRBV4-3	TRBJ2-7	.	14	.	CASSQERRPHEQYF	TGCGCCAGCAGCCAAGAACGCAGGCCCCACGAGCAGTACTTC
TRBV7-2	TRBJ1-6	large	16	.	CASSPHSMAYNSPLHF	TGTGCCAGCAGCCCCCACTCGATGGCCTATAATTCACCCCTCCACTTT
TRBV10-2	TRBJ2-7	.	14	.	CASRARDGTYEQYF	TGCGCCAGCAGAGCTCGGGACGGAACCTACGAGCAGTACTTC
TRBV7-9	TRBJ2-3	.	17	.	CASSSLRPDPSADTQYF	TGTGCCAGCAGTTCCCTGCGGCCAGACCCATCCGCAGATACGCAGTATTTT
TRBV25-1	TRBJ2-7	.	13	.	CASRQPNSYEQYF	TGTGCCAGCCGTCAGCCCAACTCCTACGAGCAGTACTTC
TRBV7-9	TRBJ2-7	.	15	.	CASSPLAGLVYEQYF	TGTGCCAGCAGCCCCCTCGCGGGATTAGTCTACGAGCAGTACTTC
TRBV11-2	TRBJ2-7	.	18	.	CASSLTESSGSLTYEQYF	TGTGCCAGCAGCTTAACCGAAAGTAGTGGGAGCTTAACCTACGAGCAGTACTTC
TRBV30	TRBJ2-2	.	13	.	CAWSVALPGELFF	TGTGCCTGGAGTGTTGCGCTCCCCGGGGAGCTGTTTTTT
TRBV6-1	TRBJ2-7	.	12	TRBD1	CAIGQVPYEQYF	TGTGCCATCGGACAGGTCCCCTACGAGCAGTACTTC
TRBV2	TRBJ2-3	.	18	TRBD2	CASSERLGLAVGTDTQYF	TGTGCCAGCAGTGAAAGGTTAGGACTAGCGGTCGGCACAGATACGCAGTATTTT
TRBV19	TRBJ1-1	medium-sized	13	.	CASSINSNTEAFF	TGTGCCAGTAGTATAAACTCGAACACTGAAGCTTTCTTT
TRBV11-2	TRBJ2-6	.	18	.	CASSQFSKQQSRANVLTF	TGTGCCAGCAGCCAGTTCAGCAAGCAACAAAGTCGGGCCAACGTCCTGACTTTC
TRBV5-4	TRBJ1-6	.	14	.	CASSISGSPSPLHF	TGTGCCAGCAGCATTTCCGGGAGCCCTTCACCCCTCCACTTT
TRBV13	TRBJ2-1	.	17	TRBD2	CASSPMMVSGGDNEQFF	TGTGCCAGCAGCCCAATGATGGTTAGCGGGGGCGACAATGAGCAGTTCTTC
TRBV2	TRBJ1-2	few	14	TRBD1	CASSEGRGAYGYTF	TGTGCCAGCAGTGAAGGCAGGGGGGCCTATGGCTACACCTTC
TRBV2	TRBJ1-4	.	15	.	CANLLPGAVREKLFF	TGTGCCAACTTGCTACCCGGGGCCGTACGAGAAAAACTGTTTTTT
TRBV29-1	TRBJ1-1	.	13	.	CSVDPYLNTEAFF	TGCAGCGTTGACCCATATTTGAACACTGAAGCTTTCTTT
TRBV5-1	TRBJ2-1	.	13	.	CASSADSYNEQFF	TGCGCCAGCAGCGCGGACAGTTACAATGAGCAGTTCTTC
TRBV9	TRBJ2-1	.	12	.	CASSVGNNEQFF	TGTGCCAGCAGCGTAGGAAACAATGAGCAGTTCTTC
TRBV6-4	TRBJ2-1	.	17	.	CASSDSGGPGERYGQFF	TGTGCCAGCAGTGACTCCGGGGGCCCAGGTGAGCGATATGGGCAGTTCTTC
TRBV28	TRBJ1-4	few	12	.	CASSLLGEGLFF	TGTGCCAGCAGTTTACTGGGAGAAGGACTGTTTTTT
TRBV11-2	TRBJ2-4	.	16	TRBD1	CASSQGTATAKNIQYF	TGTGCCAGCAGCCAGGGGACAGCGACAGCCAAAAACATTCAGTACTTC
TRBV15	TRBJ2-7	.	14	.	CATSRGWASGEQYF	TGTGCCACCAGCAGAGGGTGGGCCTCTGGGGAGCAGTACTTC
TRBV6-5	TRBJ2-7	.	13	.	CASSSQGAYEQYF	TGTGCCAGCAGTTCTCAAGGGGCCTACGAGCAGTACTTC
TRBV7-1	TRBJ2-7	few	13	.	CASSVTSSYEQYF	TGTGCCAGCAGCGTGACTAGTTCCTACGAGCAGTACTTC
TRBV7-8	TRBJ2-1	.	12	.	CASTKTKNEQFF	TGTGCCAGTACAAAAACCAAAAATGAGCAGTTCTTC
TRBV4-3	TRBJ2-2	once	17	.	CASSQGDTGFDAGELFF	TGCGCCAGCAGCCAGGGCGACACGGGCTTCGACGCCGGGGAGCTGTTTTTT
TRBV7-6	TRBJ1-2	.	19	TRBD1	CASSFFLQGAIVRNYGYTF	TGTGCCAGCAGCTTTTTTTTACAGGGGGCTATAGTAAGAAACTATGGCTACACCTTC
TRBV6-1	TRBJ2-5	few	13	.	CASNRKEYETQYF	TGTGCCAGCAATAGGAAGGAGTATGAGACCCAGTACTTC
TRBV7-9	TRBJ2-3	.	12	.	CASSLGADTQYF	TGTGCCAGCAGCTTAGGGGCGGATACGCAGTATTTT